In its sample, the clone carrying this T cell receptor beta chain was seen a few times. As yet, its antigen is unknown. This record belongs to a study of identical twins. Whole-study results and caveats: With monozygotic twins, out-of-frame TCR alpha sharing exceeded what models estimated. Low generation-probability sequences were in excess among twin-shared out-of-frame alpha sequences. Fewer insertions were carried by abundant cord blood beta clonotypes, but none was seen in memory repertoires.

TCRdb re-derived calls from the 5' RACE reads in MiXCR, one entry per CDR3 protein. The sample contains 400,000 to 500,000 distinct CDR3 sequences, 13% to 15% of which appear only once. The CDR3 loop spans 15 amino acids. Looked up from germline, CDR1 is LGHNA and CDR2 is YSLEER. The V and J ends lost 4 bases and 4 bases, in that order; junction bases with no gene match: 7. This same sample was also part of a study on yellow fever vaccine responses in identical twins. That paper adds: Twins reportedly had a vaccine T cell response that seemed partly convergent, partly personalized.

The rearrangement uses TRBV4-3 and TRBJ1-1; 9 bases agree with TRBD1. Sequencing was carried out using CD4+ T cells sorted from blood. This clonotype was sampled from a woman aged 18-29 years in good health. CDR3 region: CASSPGTGFATEAFF. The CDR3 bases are TGCGCCAGCAGCCCCGGGACAGGGTTTGCCACTGAAGCTTTCTTT.